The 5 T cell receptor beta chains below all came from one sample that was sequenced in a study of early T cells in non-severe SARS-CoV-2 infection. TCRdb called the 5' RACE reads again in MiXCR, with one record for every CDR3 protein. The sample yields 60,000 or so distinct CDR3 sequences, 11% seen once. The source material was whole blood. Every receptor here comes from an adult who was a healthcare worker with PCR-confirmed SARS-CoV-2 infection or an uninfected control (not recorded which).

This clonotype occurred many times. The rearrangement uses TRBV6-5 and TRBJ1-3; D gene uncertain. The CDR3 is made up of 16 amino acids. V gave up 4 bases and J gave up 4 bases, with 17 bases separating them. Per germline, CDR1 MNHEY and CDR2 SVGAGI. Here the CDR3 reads CASSSKRQVNGNTIYF. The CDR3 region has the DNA TGTGCCAGCAGTTCCAAGCGGCAGGTTAACGGAAACACCATATATTTT.

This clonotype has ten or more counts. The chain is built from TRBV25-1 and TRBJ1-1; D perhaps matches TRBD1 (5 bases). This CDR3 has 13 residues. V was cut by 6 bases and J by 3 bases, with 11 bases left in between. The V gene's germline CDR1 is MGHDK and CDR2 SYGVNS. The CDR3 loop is CASSKKGYTEAFF. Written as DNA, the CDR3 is TGTGCCAGCAGCAAGAAGGGGTACACTGAAGCTTTCTTT.

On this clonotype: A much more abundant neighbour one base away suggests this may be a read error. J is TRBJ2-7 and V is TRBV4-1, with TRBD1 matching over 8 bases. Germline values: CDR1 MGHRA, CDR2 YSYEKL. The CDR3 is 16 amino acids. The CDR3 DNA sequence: TGCGTCAGCAGCCAAGAAGGGCCCCGACAGGGGTACGAGCAGTACTTC. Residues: CVSSQEGPRQGYEQYF.

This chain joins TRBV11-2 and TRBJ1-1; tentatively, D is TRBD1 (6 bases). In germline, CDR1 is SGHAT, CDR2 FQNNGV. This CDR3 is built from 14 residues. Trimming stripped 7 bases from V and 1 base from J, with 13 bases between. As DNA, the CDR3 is TGTGCCAGCATTCGGGGGCGGACGAACACTGAAGCTTTCTTT. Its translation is CASIRGRTNTEAFF. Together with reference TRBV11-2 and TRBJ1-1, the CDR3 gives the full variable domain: EAGVAQSPRYKIIEKRQSVAFWCNPISGHATLYWYQQILGQGPKLLIQFQNNGVVDDSQLPKDRFSAERLKGVDSTLKIQPAKLEDSAVYLCASIRGRTNTEAFFGQGTRLTVV.

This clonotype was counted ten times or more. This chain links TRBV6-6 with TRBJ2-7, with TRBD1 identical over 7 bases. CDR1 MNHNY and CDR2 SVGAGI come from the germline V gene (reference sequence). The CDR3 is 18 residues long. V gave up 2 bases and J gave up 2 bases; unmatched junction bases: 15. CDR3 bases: TGTGCCAGCAGTTACCCTCGGCAAGGTCGACAGGGCCCCTACGAGCAGTACTTC. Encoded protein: CASSYPRQGRQGPYEQYF.